The next 29 T cell receptor beta chains were all read from a single sample in a study of blood T cells in healthy people across ages. A J-beta primer mix and a sample-barcoded 5' primer were used in a second PCR of about 7 to 12 cycles. TCRdb reprocessed the 5' RACE reads with MiXCR, giving one entry per CDR3 protein. This sample has roughly 1.7 million distinct CDR3 sequences; approximately 32% occur once, and the top ten carry around 10%. The sample consisted of blood. Every receptor here comes from a woman in her twenties or thirties in good health.

This chain connects TRBV12-3 or TRBV12-4 to TRBJ1-2, with D possibly being TRBD1 (5 bases). Trimming took 3 bases from V and 10 from J, leaving 9 bases between them. This CDR3 spans 11 amino acids. The DNA for the CDR3 is TGTGCCAGCAGTTTTGGGGCCTACTACACCTTC. Translation: CASSFGAYYTF.

This clonotype showed up just a few times. This rearrangement joins TRBV9 to TRBJ2-1; TRBD2 matches 9 bases. Germline V gene data show CDR1 as SGDLS and CDR2 as YYNGEE. J gave up 7 bases and V 0 bases, and 8 bases lay outside the gene matches. The CDR3 is 16 amino acids. CDR3 in amino acids: CASSVEGGRASNEQFF. The DNA of the CDR3 is TGTGCCAGCAGCGTAGAGGGCGGGAGGGCTTCTAATGAGCAGTTCTTC. Drawing the rest from reference TRBV9 and TRBJ2-1, the complete variable domain is DSGVTQTPKHLITATGQRVTLRCSPRSGDLSVYWYQQSLDQGLQFLIQYYNGEERAKGNILERFSAQQFPDLHSELNLSSLELGDSALYFCASSVEGGRASNEQFFGPGTRLTVL.

The chain recombines TRBV11-1 with TRBJ1-1, with D maybe TRBD1 (6 bases). The CDR3 length is 15 residues. Between the trimmed V and J ends, which lost 0 bases and 0 bases, there was a span of 8 bases. Germline CDR1 is SGHAT and CDR2 is FQDESV (reference sequence). CDR3 residues: CASSLARGMNTEAFF. The CDR3 region has the DNA TGTGCCAGCAGCTTAGCGAGGGGGATGAACACTGAAGCTTTCTTT.

The V gene is TRBV18, the J gene TRBJ2-5; tentative D call: TRBD2 (5 bases). The last part of the DNA fits TRBJ2-7 better; the J call may be wrong. Germline-derived CDR1 and CDR2 are KGHSH and LQKENI. This CDR3 region has 14 residues. CDR3 region: CASSPHGGEYEQYF. CDR3 sequence (DNA): TGTGCCAGCTCACCACATGGTGGGGAGTACGAGCAGTACTTC.

This chain connects TRBV7-9 to TRBJ2-7, with D perhaps TRBD1 (7 bases). Germline V gene lookup returns CDR1 SEHNR and CDR2 FQNEAQ (reference sequence). The CDR3 is 15 residues long. V lost 5 bases to trimming and J lost 2 bases, with 16 bases between them. The CDR3 nucleotides read TGTGCCAGCAGCCCGCGGGACAGACTAACCTACGAGCAGTACTTC. Translation gives CASSPRDRLTYEQYF.

Only a few counts were recorded for this clonotype. The rearrangement uses TRBV7-6 and TRBJ2-5; D possibly corresponds to TRBD2 (7 bases). The CDR3 totals 14 residues. V lost 2 bases to trimming and J lost 5 bases, with 12 bases between them. Germline assignment: CDR1 SGHVS and CDR2 FNYEAQ. The CDR3 loop reads CASSLLGGAETQYF. In DNA, the CDR3 is TGTGCCAGCAGCTTACTGGGGGGGGCGGAGACCCAGTACTTC.

This clonotype was detected a few times. The chain combines TRBV6-5 with TRBJ2-5, with D maybe TRBD2 (7 bases). CDR3 length: 15 residues. Germline-derived CDR1 and CDR2 are MNHEY and SVGAGI. V lost 2 bases and J 5 bases, leaving 15 bases between the germline ends. CDR3 sequence: CASSYQSRGGETQYF. DNA for the CDR3: TGTGCCAGCAGTTACCAGAGCAGGGGAGGGGAGACCCAGTACTTC.

This clonotype was counted ten times or more. The CDR3 loop is CSAEPGQGKSYEQYF. In DNA form, the CDR3 reads TGCAGTGCTGAACCGGGACAGGGGAAATCCTACGAGCAGTACTTC. The chain links TRBV20-1 to TRBJ2-7; the match to TRBD1 covers 10 bases. Trimming cost V 5 bases and J 1 base; bases outside gene matches: 8. There are 15 residues in the CDR3. In germline, CDR1 is DFQATT, CDR2 SNEGSKA (reference sequence).

The V call is TRBV27, the J call TRBJ2-6, with TRBD2 matching 15 bases. Germline assignment: CDR1 MNHEY and CDR2 SMNVEV (reference sequence). The CDR3 has 19 amino acids. The V gene end was trimmed by 4 bases and the J gene end by 0 bases; junction bases not matched to a gene: 4. The CDR3 reads CASSSGTSGRPSGANVLTF. The DNA of the CDR3 is TGTGCCAGCAGTTCCGGGACTAGCGGGAGGCCCTCTGGGGCCAACGTCCTGACTTTC.

Written as DNA, the CDR3 is TGCAGTGTTTCTGGGACTAGCGGGAGGGCCAGGCGAGAGACCCAGTACTTC. Residues: CSVSGTSGRARRETQYF. The chain uses TRBV20-1 and TRBJ2-5, with 16 bases fitting TRBD2. This CDR3 is built from 17 residues. CDR1 and CDR2 from the germline V gene are DFQATT and SNEGSKA (reference sequence). With V trimmed by 7 bases and J by 4 bases, 12 bases remained unmatched.

This clonotype was seen a handful of times. The chain employs TRBV4-1 and TRBJ1-1; possibly TRBD1 for D (5 bases). The germline V gene encodes CDR1 MGHRA and CDR2 YSYEKL. Between the trimmed V and J ends, which lost 6 bases and 4 bases, there was a span of 24 bases. The CDR3 sequence is 17 residues long. In nucleotides, the CDR3 is TGCGCCAGCAGTGACCTTGCTTCTCAGGGTCAGGGCACTGAAGCTTTCTTT. It is translated as CASSDLASQGQGTEAFF.

The CDR3 loop is CASSPGRKYNEQFF. The CDR3 bases are TGTGCCAGCAGCCCTGGTCGTAAGTACAATGAGCAGTTCTTC. The rearrangement links TRBV3-1 to TRBJ2-1, with D uncertain. Trimming stripped 4 bases from V and 4 bases from J, with 11 bases between. CDR1 and CDR2 from the germline V gene are LGHDT and YNNKEL (reference sequence). The CDR3 covers 14 residues.

This clonotype was detected only a few times. V and J are TRBV4-2 and TRBJ1-1; D gene uncertain. V lost 4 bases and J 0 bases, leaving 9 bases between the germline ends. CDR1 is LGHNA, CDR2 YNFKEQ, per germline. The CDR3 has 14 amino acids. The CDR3 DNA sequence: TGTGCCAGCAGCCCGATTAGTATGAACACTGAAGCTTTCTTT. Its protein is CASSPISMNTEAFF.

The chain has TRBV7-2 and TRBJ2-7, with D possibly TRBD2 on 6 matching bases. CDR3 length: 16 residues. Germline CDR1 reads SGHTA; CDR2 reads FQGNSA. The V gene lost 3 bases and the J gene lost 3 bases, with 18 bases spanning the gap. The CDR3 is CASSFSGPGASYEQYF. For the CDR3, the DNA is TGTGCCAGCAGCTTTAGCGGACCTGGGGCGAGCTACGAGCAGTACTTC.

The V call is TRBV7-9, the J call TRBJ1-2; a possible D gene is TRBD1 (5 bases). Per the germline V gene, CDR1 is SEHNR and CDR2 is FQNEAQ (reference sequence). The CDR3 has 15 residues. V was trimmed by 5 bases and J by 4 bases, leaving 17 bases between them. The CDR3: CASSPSGTNFYGYTF. The CDR3 DNA reads TGTGCCAGCAGCCCTAGTGGGACTAACTTCTATGGCTACACCTTC.

CDR3 DNA: TGCGCCAGCAGCCAGTCAGGGGACTATGGCTACACCTTC. Its protein is CASSQSGDYGYTF. The V and J genes are TRBV4-1 and TRBJ1-2; D possibly corresponds to TRBD1 (6 bases). The V end lost 3 bases, the J end lost 3 bases, and 8 bases lay between the germline ends. Germline assignment: CDR1 MGHRA and CDR2 YSYEKL. The CDR3 runs 13 residues.

The chain is built from TRBV18 and TRBJ2-7; 9 bases align to TRBD2. Germline V gene data show CDR1 as KGHSH and CDR2 as LQKENI. V lost 7 bases, J lost 1 base, and 8 bases stayed unmatched. The CDR3 runs to 15 residues. In nucleotides, the CDR3 is TGTGCCAGCTTATCCCTTAGCGGGGGATCCTACGAGCAGTACTTC. It translates to CASLSLSGGSYEQYF.

The table lists this clonotype with many counts. V is TRBV29-1 and J is TRBJ2-1, with 9 bases identical to TRBD1. CDR1 SQVTM and CDR2 ANQGSEA come from the germline V gene. Trimming cost V 5 bases and J 8 bases; bases outside gene matches: 7. CDR3 length: 13 residues. CDR3: CSVYRDRVYEQFF. For the CDR3, the DNA is TGCAGCGTTTATAGGGACAGGGTGTATGAGCAGTTCTTC.

This clonotype was detected ten times or more. The gene calls are TRBV7-9 and TRBJ2-3; D perhaps matches TRBD1 (6 bases). The ends were cut back, 1 base at V and 6 bases at J, with 11 bases in the middle. Per germline, CDR1 SEHNR and CDR2 FQNEAQ (reference sequence). The CDR3 is 14 residues long. DNA of the CDR3: TGTGCCAGCAGCTTAGTAACAGGGTCGGATACGCAGTATTTT. Its protein is CASSLVTGSDTQYF. Complete variable domain (other parts from reference TRBV7-9 and TRBJ2-3): DTGVSQNPRHKITKRGQNVTFRCDPISEHNRLYWYRQTLGQGPEFLTYFQNEAQLEKSRLLSDRFSAERPKGSFSTLEIQRTEQGDSAMYLCASSLVTGSDTQYFGPGTRLTVL.

This clonotype was observed a handful of times. V is TRBV11-2 and J is TRBJ2-6; D is unresolved. Germline V CDR1 and CDR2: SGHAT, FQNNGV. The CDR3 is made up of 18 amino acids. With 4 bases removed from V and 0 bases from J, the gap between germline ends came to 16 bases. CDR3 loop: CASSSPRKGPSGANVLTF. CDR3 nucleotide sequence: TGTGCCAGCAGCTCACCTCGAAAGGGTCCCTCTGGGGCCAACGTCCTGACTTTC.

The rearrangement uses TRBV6-2 or TRBV6-3 and TRBJ2-1, with TRBD2 matching over 9 bases. Unmatched junction bases numbered 5, after V lost 2 bases and J lost 6 bases. Per germline, CDR1 MNHEY and CDR2 SVGEGT. The CDR3 is 15 residues long. The CDR3 reads CASSYRRREGNEQFF. CDR3 nucleotides: TGTGCCAGCAGTTACAGGCGGCGGGAGGGCAATGAGCAGTTCTTC.

The chain uses TRBV5-1 and TRBJ1-4; D not resolved. Germline CDR1 and CDR2: SGHRS and YFSETQ. V was cut by 2 bases and J by 8 bases, with 13 bases left in between. CDR3 length equals 14 residues. The CDR3 nucleotides read TGCGCCAGCAGCTTACGGGGTTTGAGGGAAAAACTGTTTTTT. Amino acid sequence: CASSLRGLREKLFF.

The chain joins TRBV20-1 to TRBJ2-5; 8 bases are shared with TRBD2. CDR1 DFQATT and CDR2 SNEGSKA come from the germline V gene (reference sequence). There are 15 residues in the CDR3. V lost 6 bases, J lost 1 base, and 10 bases stayed unmatched. For the CDR3, the DNA is TGCAGTGCCCAGAGTCCAGCGGGAGCCCAAGAGACCCAGTACTTC. Protein sequence: CSAQSPAGAQETQYF.

The gene calls are TRBV11-2 and TRBJ2-3; D is unclear. CDR3 length equals 16 residues. V was clipped by 5 bases and J by 2 bases, with 17 bases between them. Germline CDR1 and CDR2: SGHAT and FQNNGV. The CDR3 here is CASSPSAGAFTDTQYF. DNA of the CDR3: TGTGCCAGCAGCCCCTCGGCAGGAGCGTTCACAGATACGCAGTATTTT.

This clonotype showed up just a few times. The rearrangement links TRBV21-1 to TRBJ1-1. TRBV21-1 is deemed a pseudogene. The CDR3 runs 15 residues. CDR3 nucleotides: TGTGCCAGCAGCAAAAGAGGAGGGGAGGGCACTGAAGCTTTCTTT. The encoded protein is CASSKRGGEGTEAFF.

This clonotype was seen more than once but under ten times. The chain links TRBV20-1 to TRBJ2-1; TRBD2 aligns across 9 bases. Unmatched junction bases numbered 3, after V lost 0 bases and J lost 0 bases. There are 16 residues in the CDR3. CDR1 is DFQATT and CDR2 is SNEGSKA in the germline V gene (reference sequence). This chain's CDR3 is CSARDSRGGSYNEQFF. The CDR3 DNA follows: TGCAGTGCTAGAGATTCGCGGGGGGGCTCCTACAATGAGCAGTTCTTC.

The V call is TRBV20-1, the J call TRBJ2-4; 11 bases are a match to TRBD2. The V gene end was trimmed by 6 bases and the J gene end by 0 bases; junction bases not matched to a gene: 4. Germline CDR1 reads DFQATT; CDR2 reads SNEGSKA (reference sequence). CDR3 size: 15 residues. The CDR3 loop reads CSAEGLAEAKNIQYF. The DNA for the CDR3 is TGCAGTGCGGAGGGACTAGCGGAAGCCAAAAACATTCAGTACTTC.

V gene TRBV7-3 combines with J gene TRBJ1-1; D remains ambiguous. The CDR3 totals 15 residues. Germline CDR1 SGHTA, CDR2 FQGTGA. The V and J ends lost 5 bases and 11 bases respectively, with 24 bases between them. The CDR3 DNA is TGTGCCAGCAGCCCAGGAGTAGATATCGCCGGTGGGGCTTTCTTT. This gives the protein CASSPGVDIAGGAFF.

This chain uses TRBV7-9 with TRBJ1-2; no definite D call. The CDR3 is made up of 17 amino acids. Trimming removed 5 bases from V and 2 bases from J, with 21 bases in between. Germline V lookup: CDR1 SEHNR, CDR2 FQNEAQ (reference sequence). This chain's CDR3 is CASSPPWGGPYNYGYTF. The CDR3 DNA reads TGTGCCAGCAGCCCACCTTGGGGAGGGCCGTACAACTATGGCTACACCTTC.